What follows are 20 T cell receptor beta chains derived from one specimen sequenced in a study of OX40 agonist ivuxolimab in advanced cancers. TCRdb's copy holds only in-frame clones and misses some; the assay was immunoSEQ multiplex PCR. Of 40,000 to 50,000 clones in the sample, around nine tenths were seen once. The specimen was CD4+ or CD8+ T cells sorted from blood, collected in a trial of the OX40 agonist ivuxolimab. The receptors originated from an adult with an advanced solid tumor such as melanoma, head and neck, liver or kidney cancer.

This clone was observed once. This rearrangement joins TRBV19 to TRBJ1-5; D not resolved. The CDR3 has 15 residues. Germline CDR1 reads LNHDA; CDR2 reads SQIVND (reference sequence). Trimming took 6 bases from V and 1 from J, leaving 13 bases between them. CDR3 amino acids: CASRHDTRSNQPQHF. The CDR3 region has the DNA TGTGCCAGTAGACACGACACGAGGAGCAATCAGCCCCAGCATTTT.

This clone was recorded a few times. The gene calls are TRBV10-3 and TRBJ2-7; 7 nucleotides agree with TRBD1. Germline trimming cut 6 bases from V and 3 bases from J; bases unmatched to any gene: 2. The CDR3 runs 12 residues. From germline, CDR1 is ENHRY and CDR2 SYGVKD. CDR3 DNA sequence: TGTGCCATCAGAGGACAGGACTACGAGCAGTACTTC. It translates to CAIRGQDYEQYF.

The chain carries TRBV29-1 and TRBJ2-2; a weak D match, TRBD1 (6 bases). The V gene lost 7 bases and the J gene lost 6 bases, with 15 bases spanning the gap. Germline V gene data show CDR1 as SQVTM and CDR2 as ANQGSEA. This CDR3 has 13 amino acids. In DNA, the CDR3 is TGCAGCGCGCGCCCACAGGGAGCCGGGGAGCTGTTTTTT. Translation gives CSARPQGAGELFF.

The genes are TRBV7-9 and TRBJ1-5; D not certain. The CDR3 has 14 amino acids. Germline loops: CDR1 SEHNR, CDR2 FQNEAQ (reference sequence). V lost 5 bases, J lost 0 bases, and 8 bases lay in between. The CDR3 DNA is TGTGCCAGCAGCGCCGACATTAGCAATCAGCCCCAGCATTTT. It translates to CASSADISNQPQHF. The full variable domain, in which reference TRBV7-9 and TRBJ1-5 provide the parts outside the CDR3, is DTGVSQNPRHKITKRGQNVTFRCDPISEHNRLYWYRQTLGQGPEFLTYFQNEAQLEKSRLLSDRFSAERPKGSFSTLEIQRTEQGDSAMYLCASSADISNQPQHFGDGTRLSIL.

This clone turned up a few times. In DNA, the CDR3 is TGTGCCACCTACAGGAGCACCGGGGAGCTGTTTTTT. Protein: CATYRSTGELFF. The J gene is TRBJ2-2, the V gene TRBV6-6, with a possible D match to TRBD1 (5 bases). Trimming stripped 10 bases from V and 4 bases from J, with 10 bases between. The CDR3 extends over 12 amino acids. Per the germline V gene, CDR1 is MNHNY and CDR2 is SVGAGI (reference sequence).

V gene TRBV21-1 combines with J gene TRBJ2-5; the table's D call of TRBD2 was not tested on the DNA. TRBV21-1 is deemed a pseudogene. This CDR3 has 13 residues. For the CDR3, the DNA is TGTGCCAGCAATCGGTTCGCCCAAGAGACCCAGTACTTC. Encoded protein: CASNRFAQETQYF.

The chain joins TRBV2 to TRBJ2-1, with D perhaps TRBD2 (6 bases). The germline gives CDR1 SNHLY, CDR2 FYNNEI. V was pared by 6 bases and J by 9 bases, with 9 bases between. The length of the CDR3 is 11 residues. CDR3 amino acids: CASRLATEQFF. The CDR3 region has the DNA TGTGCCAGCAGACTAGCTACTGAGCAGTTCTTC.

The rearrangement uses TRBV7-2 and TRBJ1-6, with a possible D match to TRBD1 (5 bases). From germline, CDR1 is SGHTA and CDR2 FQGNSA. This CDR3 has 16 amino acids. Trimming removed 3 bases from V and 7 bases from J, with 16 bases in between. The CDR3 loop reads CASSFPWDGINSPLHF. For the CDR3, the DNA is TGTGCCAGCAGCTTCCCATGGGACGGGATAAATTCACCCCTCCACTTT.

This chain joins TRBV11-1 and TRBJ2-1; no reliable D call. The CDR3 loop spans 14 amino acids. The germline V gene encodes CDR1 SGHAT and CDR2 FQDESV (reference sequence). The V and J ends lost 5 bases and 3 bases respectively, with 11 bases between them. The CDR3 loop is CASSLKTIYNEQFF. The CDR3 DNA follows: TGTGCCAGCAGCCTGAAGACCATCTACAATGAGCAGTTCTTC. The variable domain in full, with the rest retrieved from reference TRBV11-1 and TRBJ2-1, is EAEVAQSPRYKITEKSQAVAFWCDPISGHATLYWYRQILGQGPELLVQFQDESVVDDSQLPKDRFSAERLKGVDSTLKIQPAELGDSAMYLCASSLKTIYNEQFFGPGTRLTVL.

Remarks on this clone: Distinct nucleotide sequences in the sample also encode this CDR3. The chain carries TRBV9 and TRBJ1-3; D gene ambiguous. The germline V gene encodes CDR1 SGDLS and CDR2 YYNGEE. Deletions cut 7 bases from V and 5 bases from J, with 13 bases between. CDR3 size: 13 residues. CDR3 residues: CASADPPRNTIYF. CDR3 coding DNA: TGTGCCAGCGCGGACCCTCCCAGAAACACCATATATTTT.

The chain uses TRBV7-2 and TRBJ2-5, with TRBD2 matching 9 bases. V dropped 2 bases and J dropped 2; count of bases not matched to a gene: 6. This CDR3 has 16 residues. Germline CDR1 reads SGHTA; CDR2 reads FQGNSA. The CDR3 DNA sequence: TGTGCCAGCAGCTTACATCGACTAGCGGAACAAGAGACCCAGTACTTC. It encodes CASSLHRLAEQETQYF.

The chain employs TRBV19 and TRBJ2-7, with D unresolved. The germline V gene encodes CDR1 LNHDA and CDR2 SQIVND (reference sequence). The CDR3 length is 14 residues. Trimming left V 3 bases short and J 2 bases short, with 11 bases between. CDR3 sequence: CASSIGNPTYEQYF. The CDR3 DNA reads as TGTGCCAGTAGTATCGGCAACCCCACCTACGAGCAGTACTTC.

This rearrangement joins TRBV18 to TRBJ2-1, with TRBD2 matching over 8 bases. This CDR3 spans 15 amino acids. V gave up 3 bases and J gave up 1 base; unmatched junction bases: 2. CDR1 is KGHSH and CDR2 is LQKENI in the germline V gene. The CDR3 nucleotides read TGTGCCAGCTCACCTGGCGGGGGGTCCTACAATGAGCAGTTCTTC. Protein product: CASSPGGGSYNEQFF.

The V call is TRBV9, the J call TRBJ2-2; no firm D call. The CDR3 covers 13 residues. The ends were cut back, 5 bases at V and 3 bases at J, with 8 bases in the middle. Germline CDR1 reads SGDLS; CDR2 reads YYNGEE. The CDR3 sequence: CASRVLDTGELFF. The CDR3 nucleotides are TGTGCCAGCAGAGTTTTAGACACCGGGGAGCTGTTTTTT.

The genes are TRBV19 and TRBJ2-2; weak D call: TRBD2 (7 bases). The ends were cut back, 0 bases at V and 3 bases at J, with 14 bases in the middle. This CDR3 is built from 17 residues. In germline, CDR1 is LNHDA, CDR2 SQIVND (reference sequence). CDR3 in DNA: TGTGCCAGTAGTATAGATTCGGCGGGGGCGCACACCGGGGAGCTGTTTTTT. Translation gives CASSIDSAGAHTGELFF.

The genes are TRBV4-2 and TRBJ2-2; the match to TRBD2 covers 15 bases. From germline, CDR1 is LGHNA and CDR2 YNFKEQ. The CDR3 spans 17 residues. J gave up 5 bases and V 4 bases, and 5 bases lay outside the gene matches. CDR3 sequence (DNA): TGTGCCAGCAGCCTCGGGACTAGCGGGAGGATTACCGGGGAGCTGTTTTTT. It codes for CASSLGTSGRITGELFF.

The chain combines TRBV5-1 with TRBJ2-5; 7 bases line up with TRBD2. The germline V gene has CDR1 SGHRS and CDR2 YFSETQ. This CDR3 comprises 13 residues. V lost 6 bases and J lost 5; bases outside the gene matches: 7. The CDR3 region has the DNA TGCGCCAGCACCCAGCGGGGAGGGGAGACCCAGTACTTC. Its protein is CASTQRGGETQYF.

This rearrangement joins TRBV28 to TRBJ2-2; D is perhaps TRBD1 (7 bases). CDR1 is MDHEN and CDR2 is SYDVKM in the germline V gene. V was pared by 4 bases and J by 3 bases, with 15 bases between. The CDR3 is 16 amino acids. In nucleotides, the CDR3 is TGTGCCAGCAGTTCCTGGAGGGGGCTGGACACCGGGGAGCTGTTTTTT. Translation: CASSSWRGLDTGELFF.

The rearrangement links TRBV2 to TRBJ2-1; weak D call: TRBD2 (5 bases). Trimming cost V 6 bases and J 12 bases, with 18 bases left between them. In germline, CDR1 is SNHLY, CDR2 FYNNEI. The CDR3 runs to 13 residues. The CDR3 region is CASRGLLVSRQFF. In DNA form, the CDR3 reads TGTGCCAGCAGAGGCCTACTAGTATCACGGCAGTTCTTC.

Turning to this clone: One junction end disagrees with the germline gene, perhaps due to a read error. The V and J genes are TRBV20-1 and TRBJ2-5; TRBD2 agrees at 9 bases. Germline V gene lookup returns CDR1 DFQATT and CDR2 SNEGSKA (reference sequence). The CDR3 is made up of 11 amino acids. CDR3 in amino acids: CSARDEASGDF. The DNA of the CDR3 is TGCAGTGCTAGAGATGAGGCTAGCGGGGACTTC.